This T cell receptor beta chain appears in the sequencing data of a study of siplizumab effects on memory and regulatory T cells. Assay: immunoSEQ multiplex PCR; the TCRdb copy retains only in-frame clones and omits some. Of some 100,000 clones in the sample, less than 95% were seen once. There are 14 residues in the CDR3. The J segment lost 0 bases and the V segment lost 6 bases, leaving 4 bases of the junction unmatched. CDR1 and CDR2 from the germline V gene are MDHEN and SYDVKM. Whole-study findings and limits: It was not possible to assign a naive or memory phenotype to roughly 80-96% of proliferating CD4+ or CD8+ clones.

Points on this clone: What it binds is unknown.

V and J are TRBV28 and TRBJ1-1, with 7 bases that match TRBD1. The sequence was obtained from a human donor in good health. The sample was Tregs sorted from blood. CDR3 loop: CASSATGLNTEAFF. CDR3 nucleotides: TGTGCCAGCAGCGCGACAGGGCTGAACACTGAAGCTTTCTTT.